Included here is one T cell receptor (beta chain) sequence, with context. This sample is drawn from a study of blood T cell repertoires in COVID-19. For the study at large: PBMCs, B-cell-depleted T cells, or T cells provided the cDNA or gDNA that made up the material.

Germline CDR1 reads MNHEY; CDR2 reads SVGEGT. V gave up 5 bases and J gave up 3 bases, with 12 bases separating them. The CDR3 length is 14 residues. Original handling: Scientists estimated how many nucleated cells there were by amplifying reference gene primers. Sequenced by immunoSEQ multiplex PCR; TCRdb stores in-frame clones only, minus some. That table gives V, J and clone size, and the DNA gave D and trimming. The repertoire holds fewer than 500,000 clones, with approximately 90% as singletons. The sequenced sample was peripheral blood. The chain joins TRBV6-2 or TRBV6-3 to TRBJ2-3; TRBD1 is a possible D gene (5 bases). This sequence originates from a woman in her twenties or thirties with acute or convalescent COVID-19. Written as DNA, the CDR3 is TGTGCCAGCAGTGACCCAAGGGGTACAGATACGCAGTATTTT. It codes for CASSDPRGTDTQYF.